Listed here are 30 T cell receptor beta chains from one sample, sequenced in a study of blood T cell repertoires in COVID-19. Generated by immunoSEQ multiplex PCR, the TCRdb table keeps only in-frame clones and is missing some. The sample consists of 150,000 to 200,000 clones, approximately 78% of them appearing once. Sequenced material: peripheral blood. These receptor sequences come from a woman older than 75 with COVID-19, enrolled during active disease.

V gene TRBV10-3 combines with J gene TRBJ1-4; D possibly corresponds to TRBD1 (5 bases). The CDR3 is 15 residues long. V lost 0 bases and J lost 7, with 12 bases in between. The V gene's germline CDR1 is ENHRY and CDR2 SYGVKD. CDR3: CAISESGREGEKLFF. The CDR3 nucleotides are TGTGCCATCAGTGAGTCGGGCAGGGAAGGTGAAAAACTGTTTTTT.

The gene calls are TRBV2 and TRBJ1-4; D is perhaps TRBD1 (5 bases). Germline V gene lookup returns CDR1 SNHLY and CDR2 FYNNEI. V was trimmed by 3 bases and J by 4 bases, leaving 9 bases between them. The length of the CDR3 is 14 residues. The CDR3 sequence is CASSEGGGNEKLFF. CDR3 DNA: TGTGCCAGCAGTGAGGGGGGGGGTAATGAAAAACTGTTTTTT.

This clone was detected ten times or more. This specimen includes other DNA sequences encoding the same CDR3. The V and J genes are TRBV5-8 and TRBJ1-5; perhaps TRBD1 as D (5 bases). Trimming took 1 base from V and 0 from J, leaving 8 bases between them. CDR3 length: 15 amino acids. Germline CDR1 and CDR2: SGHTS and YDEGEE. The CDR3 sequence: CASSLQGYSNQPQHF. CDR3 DNA: TGTGCCAGCAGCTTGCAGGGTTATAGCAATCAGCCCCAGCATTTT.

This rearrangement joins TRBV5-1 to TRBJ1-2; possibly TRBD1 for D (6 bases). V was trimmed by 5 bases and J by 6 bases, leaving 11 bases between them. Germline V gene lookup returns CDR1 SGHRS and CDR2 YFSETQ. The CDR3 consists of 12 residues. In nucleotides, the CDR3 is TGCGCCAGCAGTAGGGGGGGCAATGGCTACACCTTC. Translated: CASSRGGNGYTF.

The count of this clone is one. The chain joins TRBV18 to TRBJ1-6, with unresolved D. V shed 0 bases and J shed 9 bases, with 12 bases lying between them. The germline V gene has CDR1 KGHSH and CDR2 LQKENI. This CDR3 region has 15 residues. DNA for the CDR3: TGTGCCAGCTCACCACCGGAGGGTAGGGCTTCACCCCTCCACTTT. Amino acids: CASSPPEGRASPLHF.

This clone occurred a few times. The chain has TRBV5-1 and TRBJ2-2, with TRBD1 matching over 9 bases. Germline V CDR1 and CDR2: SGHRS, YFSETQ. The CDR3 contains 14 residues. V was pared by 6 bases and J by 3 bases, with 3 bases of the junction left unmatched. The chain's CDR3 is CASKGQGDTGELFF. For the CDR3, the DNA is TGCGCCAGCAAGGGACAGGGTGACACCGGGGAGCTGTTTTTT. The complete variable domain, with remaining parts taken from reference TRBV5-1 and TRBJ2-2, reads KAGVTQTPRYLIKTRGQQVTLSCSPISGHRSVSWYQQTPGQGLQFLFEYFSETQRNKGNFPGRFSGRQFSNSRSEMNVSTLELGDSALYLCASKGQGDTGELFFGEGSRLTVL.

This clone has just a few counts. The chain is built from TRBV10-3 and TRBJ2-2; 9 bases map to TRBD1. With V trimmed by 6 bases and J by 9 bases, 11 bases remained unmatched. CDR3 size: 15 residues. Germline lookup yields CDR1 ENHRY and CDR2 SYGVKD. The CDR3 here is CAIRGQGRDPWELFF. The CDR3 DNA sequence: TGTGCCATCAGGGGACAGGGACGCGACCCGTGGGAGCTGTTTTTT.

This clone was detected only a few times. For the CDR3, the DNA is TGTGCCAGCAGCCCGGGACTAGCGCTTGCAGATACGCAGTATTTT. Protein sequence: CASSPGLALADTQYF. J is TRBJ2-3 and V is TRBV7-2, with TRBD2 matching 10 bases. The CDR3 has 15 residues. Per germline, CDR1 SGHTA and CDR2 FQGNSA. The junction had 6 bases not matched to a gene; V was cut back by 5 bases and J by 4 bases. Using reference TRBV7-2 and TRBJ2-3 for the parts outside the CDR3, the full variable domain is GAGVSQSPSNKVTEKGKDVELRCDPISGHTALYWYRQSLGQGLEFLIYFQGNSAPDKSGLPSDRFSAERTGGSVSTLTIQRTQQEDSAVYLCASSPGLALADTQYFGPGTRLTVL.

V gene TRBV3-1 (or the pseudogene TRBV3-2) combines with J gene TRBJ1-3; D ambiguous. V was clipped by 2 bases and J by 4 bases, with 6 bases between them. Germline assignment: CDR1 LGHDT and CDR2 YNNKEL (reference sequence). The CDR3 has 13 amino acids. The CDR3 here is CASSQSQGNTIYF. For the CDR3, the DNA is TGTGCCAGCAGCCAATCTCAGGGAAACACCATATATTTT.

The chain has TRBV6-6 and TRBJ2-7; D unresolved. The CDR3 sequence is 14 residues long. Germline V gene lookup returns CDR1 MNHNY and CDR2 SVGAGI (reference sequence). Trimming stripped 2 bases from V and 5 bases from J, with 13 bases between. The CDR3 is CASSYTLEANEQYF. The CDR3 nucleotides read TGTGCCAGCAGTTACACCCTAGAGGCTAACGAGCAGTACTTC.

The J gene is TRBJ2-1, the V gene TRBV11-2; 14 bases line up with TRBD2. With V trimmed by 5 bases and J by 8 bases, 8 bases remained unmatched. Germline CDR1 reads SGHAT; CDR2 reads FQNNGV. There are 16 residues in the CDR3. CDR3 bases: TGTGCCAGCAGCCTATCGGGGACTAGCGGGAGCCATGAGCAGTTCTTC. Amino acid sequence: CASSLSGTSGSHEQFF.

CDR3 DNA sequence: TGTGCCATCAGGTGGAGGCCGAACACTGAAGCTTTCTTT. Protein sequence: CAIRWRPNTEAFF. V and J are TRBV10-3 and TRBJ1-1; D is uncertain. Germline V gene data show CDR1 as ENHRY and CDR2 as SYGVKD. Between the trimmed V and J ends, which lost 6 bases and 1 base, there was a span of 9 bases. This CDR3 has 13 residues.

This clone was detected only once. This chain joins TRBV11-2 and TRBJ2-5, with TRBD2 matching 8 bases. V dropped 5 bases and J dropped 1; count of bases not matched to a gene: 6. The CDR3 sequence is 15 residues long. The germline gives CDR1 SGHAT, CDR2 FQNNGV. CDR3 DNA: TGTGCCAGCAGCCCGGGACGGGGGGGCCAAGAGACCCAGTACTTC. Its protein is CASSPGRGGQETQYF.

This rearrangement joins TRBV5-1 to TRBJ2-3; possible D gene TRBD2, 6 bases. The CDR3 covers 15 residues. Germline CDR1 reads SGHRS; CDR2 reads YFSETQ. Between the trimmed V and J ends, which lost 1 base and 3 bases, there was a span of 12 bases. CDR3: CASSLPSARTDTQYF. The CDR3 DNA sequence: TGCGCCAGCAGCTTGCCTAGCGCTAGGACAGATACGCAGTATTTT. Combining the CDR3 with reference TRBV5-1 and TRBJ2-3 gives the whole variable domain KAGVTQTPRYLIKTRGQQVTLSCSPISGHRSVSWYQQTPGQGLQFLFEYFSETQRNKGNFPGRFSGRQFSNSRSEMNVSTLELGDSALYLCASSLPSARTDTQYFGPGTRLTVL.

The chain has TRBV3-1 (or the pseudogene TRBV3-2) and TRBJ2-1; D might be TRBD2 (5 bases). There are 14 residues in the CDR3. The V end lost 8 bases, the J end lost 1 base, and 12 bases lay between the germline ends. Germline V lookup: CDR1 LGHDT, CDR2 YNNKEL (reference sequence). CDR3 nucleotide sequence: TGTGCCAGCGCAGACTACGAGTCCTACAATGAGCAGTTCTTC. It translates to CASADYESYNEQFF.

The V call is TRBV3-1 (or the pseudogene TRBV3-2), the J call TRBJ2-3; D gene uncertain. This CDR3 has 15 residues. The germline V gene has CDR1 LGHDT and CDR2 YNNKEL (reference sequence). V was clipped by 1 base and J by 0 bases, with 8 bases between them. Here the CDR3 DNA reads TGTGCCAGCAGCCAAGCAACTGCTAGCACAGATACGCAGTATTTT. Its translation is CASSQATASTDTQYF.

The chain combines TRBV11-2 with TRBJ2-5; 9 nucleotides align to TRBD2. The V segment lost 3 bases and the J segment 5 bases; nucleotides outside the gene matches: 7. CDR3 size: 15 residues. Germline CDR1 reads SGHAT; CDR2 reads FQNNGV. The chain's CDR3 is CASSFGGGVRETQYF. The CDR3, as DNA: TGTGCCAGCAGCTTCGGCGGGGGGGTCCGGGAGACCCAGTACTTC.

V is TRBV19 and J is TRBJ1-5; tentatively, D is TRBD1 (5 bases). CDR1 and CDR2 from the germline V gene are LNHDA and SQIVND (reference sequence). The germline V and J ends were trimmed by 7 bases and 6 bases, with 16 bases remaining between them. This CDR3 spans 14 amino acids. The CDR3, as DNA: TGTGCCAGTAAGGAGGGGCATCCTGGTCAGCCCCAGCATTTT. Encoded protein: CASKEGHPGQPQHF.

V is TRBV5-8 and J is TRBJ2-7; 8 bases are shared with TRBD1. V shed 7 bases, J shed 0 bases, and the junction held 9 bases outside the gene matches. Germline CDR1 is SGHTS and CDR2 is YDEGEE. The CDR3 totals 15 residues. The CDR3 DNA follows: TGTGCCAGCGGTAACAGGGGGGAAAACTCCTACGAGCAGTACTTC. This translates into CASGNRGENSYEQYF. Full variable domain (remainder filled in from reference TRBV5-8 and TRBJ2-7): EAGVTQSPTHLIKTRGQQATLRCSPISGHTSVYWYQQALGLGLQFLLWYDEGEERNRGNFPPRFSGRQFPNYSSELNVNALELEDSALYLCASGNRGENSYEQYFGPGTRLTVT.

This clone has more than one count but fewer than ten. The chain has TRBV7-9 and TRBJ2-3; possible D gene TRBD2, 6 bases. The CDR3 spans 12 residues. Trimming shortened V by 4 bases and J by 6 bases, and 8 bases separated the two germline ends. Germline CDR1 reads SEHNR; CDR2 reads FQNEAQ (reference sequence). The CDR3 reads CASSYRGDTQYF. As DNA, the CDR3 is TGTGCCAGCAGCTATCGGGGGGATACGCAGTATTTT.

The rearrangement joins TRBV7-2 to TRBJ2-7; 7 bases map to TRBD2. Germline CDR1 and CDR2: SGHTA and FQGNSA. This CDR3 has 16 residues. Trimming cost V 1 base and J 5 bases; bases outside gene matches: 11. Here the CDR3 DNA reads TGTGCCAGCAGCTTAGTTAGGGGATTCCTAGCGGACGAGCAGTACTTC. Translation: CASSLVRGFLADEQYF.

The V and J genes are TRBV3-1 (or the pseudogene TRBV3-2) and TRBJ1-6; 7 nucleotides align to TRBD1. This CDR3 comprises 15 residues. The V gene's germline CDR1 is LGHDT and CDR2 YNNKEL (reference sequence). The trim removed 5 bases at V and 7 bases at J, leaving 8 bases unmatched. The CDR3 nucleotides read TGTGCCAGCAGCAACTCGGGACAGCCCAATTCACCCCTCCACTTT. It yields the protein CASSNSGQPNSPLHF.

In this sample, this clone turned up once. The rearrangement joins TRBV18 to TRBJ2-7, with 8 bases identical to TRBD1. The CDR3 has 15 amino acids. Germline V gene lookup returns CDR1 KGHSH and CDR2 LQKENI. The V and J ends lost 0 bases and 5 bases, in that order; junction bases with no gene match: 6. The CDR3 sequence is CASSPPVRGLHEQYF. Written as DNA, the CDR3 is TGTGCCAGCTCACCACCGGTCAGGGGGCTACACGAGCAGTACTTC.

The chain is built from TRBV2 and TRBJ2-3; TRBD2 matches at 11 bases. This CDR3 region has 15 residues. V dropped 5 bases and J dropped 4; count of bases not matched to a gene: 5. Per the germline V gene, CDR1 is SNHLY and CDR2 is FYNNEI. CDR3 nucleotides: TGTGCCAGCAGTTCCGCTAGCGGGAGGCCAGATACGCAGTATTTT. Its translation is CASSSASGRPDTQYF.

As regards this clone: At one end the junction does not follow the germline gene, possibly because of a read error. CDR3: CASSLGGSGADTQYF. In DNA form, the CDR3 reads TGTGCTAGCAGCTTAGGCGGGAGTGGGGCAGATACGCAGTATTTT. This chain uses TRBV7-7 with TRBJ2-3; 7 bases are a match to TRBD2. The CDR3 is made up of 15 amino acids. Germline lookup yields CDR1 SSHAT and CDR2 FNYEAQ (reference sequence). The full variable domain, completed using reference TRBV7-7 and TRBJ2-3, is GAGVSQSPRYKVTKRGQDVTLRCDPISSHATLYWYQQALGQGPEFLTYFNYEAQPDKSGLPSDRFSAERPEGSISTLTIQRTEQRDSAMYRCASSLGGSGADTQYFGPGTRLTVL.

The gene calls are TRBV12-3 or TRBV12-4 and TRBJ1-3, with 7 positions matching TRBD1. The V gene end was trimmed by 6 bases and the J gene end by 7 bases; junction bases not matched to a gene: 6. This CDR3 spans 13 amino acids. The CDR3 spells CASSQDRFNTIYF. The CDR3 bases are TGTGCCAGCAGCCAGGACAGGTTTAACACCATATATTTT.

CDR3 sequence (DNA): TGTGCCAGTCCGGGACAGGGTTTCTCTGGAAACACCATATATTTT. Its protein is CASPGQGFSGNTIYF. V is TRBV19 and J is TRBJ1-3, with 9 positions matching TRBD1. Trimming cost V 8 bases and J 0 bases; bases outside gene matches: 5. CDR1 is LNHDA, CDR2 SQIVND, per germline (reference sequence). The CDR3 runs 15 residues.

The chain has TRBV28 and TRBJ2-5; maybe TRBD2 (5 bases). The germline V and J ends were trimmed by 4 bases and 5 bases, with 17 bases remaining between them. CDR1 is MDHEN, CDR2 SYDVKM, per germline. The length of the CDR3 is 15 residues. CDR3 region: CASSSRGKGEETQYF. CDR3 in DNA: TGTGCCAGCAGTTCTCGGGGTAAAGGAGAGGAGACCCAGTACTTC.

This chain connects TRBV24-1 to TRBJ2-3, with D possibly being TRBD2 (6 bases). Germline values: CDR1 KGHDR, CDR2 SFDVKD. CDR3 length: 16 amino acids. V was cut by 5 bases and J by 1 base, with 15 bases left in between. Written as DNA, the CDR3 is TGTGCCACCAGTGGGGTAGGGGAGGACGGCACAGATACGCAGTATTTT. It yields the protein CATSGVGEDGTDTQYF.

The CDR3: CASSLALYEQYF. The CDR3, as DNA: TGTGCCAGCAGTTTAGCTCTCTACGAGCAGTACTTC. V and J are TRBV6-5 and TRBJ2-7; no clear D. Between the trimmed V and J ends, which lost 4 bases and 3 bases, there was a span of 7 bases. This CDR3 region has 12 residues. Germline V CDR1 and CDR2: MNHEY, SVGAGI.